The 15 T cell receptor beta chains listed next were all sequenced from one sample in a study of human CD8 memory T cell subsets. The authors made TCR beta libraries using UMI-labeled 5' RACE. Reanalyzing the 5' RACE reads, TCRdb keeps one entry per CDR3 protein, without DNA. The sample totals 4,500 to 7,000 distinct CDR3 sequences; its top ten clones hold about 35%. The sequencing sample was made of CD8+ effector memory T cells (TEM) sorted from PBMCs. Subset given: effector memory CD8 T cells, CCR7- CD45RO+ CD95+. These receptors came from a human donor in good health.

V is TRBV25-1 and J is TRBJ2-1; the TRBD1 assignment by TCRdb is unverifiable without DNA. The CDR3 is made up of 13 amino acids. CDR1 MGHDK and CDR2 SYGVNS come from the germline V gene. CDR3 region: CASSPTGSNEQFF. Full variable domain (rest looked up from reference TRBV25-1 and TRBJ2-1): EADIYQTPRYLVIGTGKKITLECSQTMGHDKMYWYQQDPGMELHLIHYSYGVNSTEKGDLSSESTVSRIRTEHFPLTLESARPSHTSQYLCASSPTGSNEQFFGPGTRLTVL.

By frequency, this clonotype registers medium-sized. The chain carries TRBV29-1 and TRBJ1-2; there is no DNA to check the TCRdb D call of TRBD1. In germline, CDR1 is SQVTM, CDR2 ANQGSEA. The CDR3 is made up of 13 amino acids. CDR3 in amino acids: CSVEHPSGDGYTF.

The J gene is TRBJ2-1, the V gene TRBV20-1; TCRdb selects TRBD2, and the lack of DNA leaves this call unchecked. The CDR3 is 13 amino acids. CDR1 and CDR2 from the germline V gene are DFQATT and SNEGSKA (reference sequence). The CDR3 protein is CSARGLANNEQFF.

The V gene is TRBV25-1, the J gene TRBJ1-5. The CDR3 runs to 14 residues. Germline values: CDR1 MGHDK, CDR2 SYGVNS. CDR3 in amino acids: CASSRMGLGQPQHF. Full variable domain (outside the CDR3, taken from reference TRBV25-1 and TRBJ1-5): EADIYQTPRYLVIGTGKKITLECSQTMGHDKMYWYQQDPGMELHLIHYSYGVNSTEKGDLSSESTVSRIRTEHFPLTLESARPSHTSQYLCASSRMGLGQPQHFGDGTRLSIL.

V and J are TRBV6-4 and TRBJ2-2. Germline V gene lookup returns CDR1 MRHNA and CDR2 SNTAGT. The CDR3 consists of 15 residues. The CDR3 is CASSDSGESTGELFF.

The rearrangement links TRBV21-1 to TRBJ2-5; TCRdb's D call, TRBD1, is unchecked because there is no DNA. TRBV21-1 is annotated as a pseudogene. This CDR3 has 16 amino acids. Here the CDR3 reads CASSNNGDSKQETQYF.

This rearrangement joins TRBV6-9 to TRBJ2-7; as DNA is missing, the TRBD1 call by TCRdb cannot be tested. Germline loops: CDR1 MNHGY, CDR2 SVAAGI. CDR3 length: 13 amino acids. Here the CDR3 reads CASSYATGNEQYF.

The chain links TRBV28 to TRBJ2-4; checking the TCRdb D call of TRBD1 is not possible without DNA. Germline lookup yields CDR1 MDHEN and CDR2 SYDVKM. CDR3 length equals 15 residues. The CDR3 here is CASNTQGEVKNIQYF.

The chain links TRBV4-2 to TRBJ2-7; the D call of TRBD2 rests on TCRdb alone, since no DNA is present to check it. The germline V gene has CDR1 LGHNA and CDR2 YNFKEQ. The CDR3 is 18 amino acids. CDR3 region: CASSQSGPTSGISYEQYF.

By frequency, this clonotype is medium-sized. V usage is TRBV28 and J usage is TRBJ1-5; TCRdb's assignment of TRBD1 cannot be checked, as there is no DNA. The CDR3 covers 16 residues. Germline loops: CDR1 MDHEN, CDR2 SYDVKM. This chain's CDR3 is CASTTGTGPYNQPQHF.

The chain's CDR3 is CASSLEGGPYGYTF. The chain uses TRBV5-1 and TRBJ1-2; TCRdb selects TRBD1, and the lack of DNA leaves this call unchecked. Germline loops: CDR1 SGHRS, CDR2 YFSETQ. This CDR3 comprises 14 residues.

Frequency places this clonotype as medium-sized. The rearrangement joins TRBV20-1 to TRBJ1-5. This CDR3 comprises 16 residues. Germline CDR1 and CDR2: DFQATT and SNEGSKA (reference sequence). The CDR3 sequence: CSANIVGGDSNQPQHF.

The CDR3 loop reads CASSFSDTQYF. The V and J genes are TRBV12-3 or TRBV12-4 and TRBJ2-3. CDR3 length: 11 amino acids.

The chain links TRBV6-4 to TRBJ1-6. This CDR3 is built from 13 residues. Germline V gives CDR1 MRHNA, CDR2 SNTAGT. CDR3 loop: CASRSSYNSPLHF.

Judged by frequency, this clonotype is medium-sized. The chain combines TRBV7-8 with TRBJ2-5; TCRdb picks TRBD1, but there is no DNA to check that call. Germline V gene lookup returns CDR1 SGHVS and CDR2 FQNEAQ. The CDR3 is 16 residues long. The CDR3 region is CAITPWGATYQETQYF.